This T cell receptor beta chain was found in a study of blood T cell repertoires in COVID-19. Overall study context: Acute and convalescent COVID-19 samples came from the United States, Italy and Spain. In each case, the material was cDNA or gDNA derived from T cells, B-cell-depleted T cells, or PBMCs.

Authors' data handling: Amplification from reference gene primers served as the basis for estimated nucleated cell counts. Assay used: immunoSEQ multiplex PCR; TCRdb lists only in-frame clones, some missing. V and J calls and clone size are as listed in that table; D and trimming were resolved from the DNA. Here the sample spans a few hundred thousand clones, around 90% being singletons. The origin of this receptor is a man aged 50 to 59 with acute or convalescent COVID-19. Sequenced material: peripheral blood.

The CDR3 protein is CASSASGGYNEQFF. The CDR3, as DNA: TGTGCCAGCAGTGCCAGCGGGGGCTACAATGAGCAGTTCTTC. The genes are TRBV6-4 and TRBJ2-1, with 8 bases that match TRBD2. V lost 4 bases, J lost 3 bases, and 2 bases stayed unmatched. The CDR3 runs 14 residues. Germline V gene lookup returns CDR1 MRHNA and CDR2 SNTAGT.